Below, one T cell receptor (beta chain) is given with its context. This specimen comes from a study of CD8 T cells in Susac syndrome. There are 15 residues in the CDR3. Germline V gene lookup returns CDR1 GTSNPN and CDR2 SVGIG (reference sequence). With 0 bases removed from V and 0 bases from J, the gap between germline ends came to 11 bases. Reverse transcription of roughly 0.5 to 1 ug RNA was performed with random hexamers. Amplification of TCR beta CDR3 used immunoSEQ multiplex PCR across 54 Vbeta and 13 Jbeta. TCRdb called the immunoSEQ multiplex PCR reads again in MiXCR, with one record for every CDR3 protein. This repertoire shows approximately 200,000 distinct CDR3 sequences, 85% to 95% found once; its top ten account for around 0.08%. TCR beta sequences were obtained from blood CD8+ and CD4+ T cells. Each multiple sclerosis control was a treatment-naive patient with relapsing-remitting disease that was either stable or active.

The source material was CD4+ T cells from PBMCs. This rearrangement joins TRBV30 to TRBJ1-1, with D perhaps matching TRBD1 (5 bases). The receptor was derived from a human donor with multiple sclerosis. DNA for the CDR3: TGTGCCTGGAGTGTGGGTGACAGCCTGAACACTGAAGCTTTCTTT. Amino acids: CAWSVGDSLNTEAFF.